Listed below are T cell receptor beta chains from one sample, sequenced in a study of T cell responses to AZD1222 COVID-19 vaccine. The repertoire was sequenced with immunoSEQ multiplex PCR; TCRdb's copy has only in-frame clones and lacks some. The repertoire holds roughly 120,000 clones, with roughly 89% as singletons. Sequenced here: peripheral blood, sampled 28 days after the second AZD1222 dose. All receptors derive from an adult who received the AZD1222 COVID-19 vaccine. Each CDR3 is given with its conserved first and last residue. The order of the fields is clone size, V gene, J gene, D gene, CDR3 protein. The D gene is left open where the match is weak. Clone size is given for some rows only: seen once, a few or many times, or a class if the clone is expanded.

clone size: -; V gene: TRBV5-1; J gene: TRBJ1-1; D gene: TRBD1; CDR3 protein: CASSTMTGLVNTEAFF
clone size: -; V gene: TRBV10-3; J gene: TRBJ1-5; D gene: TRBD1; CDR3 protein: CAIRGGGNQPQHF
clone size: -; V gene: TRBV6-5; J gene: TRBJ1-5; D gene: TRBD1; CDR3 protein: CASRTGANNQPQHF
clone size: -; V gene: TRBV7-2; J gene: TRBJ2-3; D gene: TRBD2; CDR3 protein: CASSSFPGREGRNTQYF
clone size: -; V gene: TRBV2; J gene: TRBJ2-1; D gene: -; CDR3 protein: CASSEAEAAYSEQFF
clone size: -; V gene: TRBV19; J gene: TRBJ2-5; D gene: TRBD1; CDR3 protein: CASRIGTGGQETQYF
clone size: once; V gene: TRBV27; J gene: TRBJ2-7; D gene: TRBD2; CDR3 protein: CASKRGLADAYEQYF
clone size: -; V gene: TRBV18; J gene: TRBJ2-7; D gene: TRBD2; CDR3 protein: CASSLRTSGRGYEQYF
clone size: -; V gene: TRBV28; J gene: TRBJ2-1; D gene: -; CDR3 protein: CASSLLGPRGEQFF
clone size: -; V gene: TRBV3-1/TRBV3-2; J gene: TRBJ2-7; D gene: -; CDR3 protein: CASSQVSVTYF
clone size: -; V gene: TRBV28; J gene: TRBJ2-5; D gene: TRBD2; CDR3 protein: CASSPPLGAGGAQYF
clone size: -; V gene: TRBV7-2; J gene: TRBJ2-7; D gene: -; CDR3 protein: CASSPREGVFYEQYF
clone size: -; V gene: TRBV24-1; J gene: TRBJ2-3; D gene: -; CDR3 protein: CATSGTYTDTQYF
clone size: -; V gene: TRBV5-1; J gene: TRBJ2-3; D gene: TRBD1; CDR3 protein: CASSLGGTVTDTQYF